This TCR beta chain was profiled in a study of response to subunit inactivated influenza vaccine. Worth noting for this clonotype: Antigen: not known. This sequence may be a read error, since a much larger clone differs from it by one base.

The CDR3 totals 13 residues. The germline V gene has CDR1 SGHTA and CDR2 FQGNSA. V lost 4 bases and J lost 6, with 12 bases in between. Overall study results and limits: A suggestion made by the authors is that each seasonal influenza vaccination recruits few new T cells.

Each CDR3 protein is one row after TCRdb ran MiXCR on the RT-PCR reads. The sample carries roughly 630,000 distinct CDR3 sequences, less than 15% recorded once. Sequences were derived from PBMCs from blood, sampled about 14 days before vaccination. V usage is TRBV7-2 and J usage is TRBJ1-1; D is uncertain. The TCR sequence derives from a man between 45 and 60 years old who received an inactivated influenza vaccine. Here the CDR3 DNA reads TGTGCCAGCAGCTATACAAGTACAGCTGAAGCTTTCTTT. The encoded protein is CASSYTSTAEAFF.